Listed here are 19 T cell receptor beta chains from one sample, sequenced in a study of blood T cell repertoires in COVID-19. Data came from immunoSEQ multiplex PCR; TCRdb stores just in-frame clones and leaves some out. The sample lists more than 200,000 clones; 80% to 85% were seen once. The sample taken for sequencing was peripheral blood. The receptors here all came from a man over 45 with active or convalescent COVID-19.

About this clone: The same CDR3 also results from other DNA sequences found in this sample. The chain couples TRBV6-6 to TRBJ2-5, with 8 nucleotides matching TRBD2. CDR3 length: 15 amino acids. Germline CDR1 and CDR2: MNHNY and SVGAGI (reference sequence). The V and J ends lost 0 bases and 8 bases, in that order; junction bases with no gene match: 8. Here the CDR3 reads CASSYSDGGAGTQYF. CDR3 in DNA: TGTGCCAGCAGTTACTCTGACGGGGGGGCGGGCACCCAGTACTTC.

The chain is built from TRBV12-3 or TRBV12-4 and TRBJ1-1; tentatively, D is TRBD1 (6 bases). The germline V and J ends were trimmed by 5 bases and 7 bases, with 8 bases remaining between them. The CDR3 has 11 residues. DNA of the CDR3: TGTGCCAGCAGTATACAGGGTGAAGCTTTCTTT. Its protein product is CASSIQGEAFF.

The chain uses TRBV6-6 and TRBJ2-3, with 10 bases lining up with TRBD1. There are 18 residues in the CDR3. Trimming took 5 bases from V and 2 from J; bases not matched to a gene: 13. Germline CDR1 MNHNY, CDR2 SVGAGI (reference sequence). CDR3 in amino acids: CASSPRDRGQYDTDTQYF. The CDR3 nucleotides read TGTGCCAGCAGTCCGAGGGACAGGGGCCAATACGACACAGATACGCAGTATTTT.

In regard to this clone: Other DNA sequences in this specimen translate into the identical CDR3. V usage is TRBV7-2 and J usage is TRBJ1-1; 7 bases match TRBD1. The CDR3 totals 15 residues. Per the germline V gene, CDR1 is SGHTA and CDR2 is FQGNSA. Trimming removed 1 base from V and 1 base from J; junction bases left unmatched: 3. CDR3 in amino acids: CASSLGGGGNTEAFF. CDR3 coding DNA: TGTGCCAGCAGCTTAGGAGGGGGCGGGAACACTGAAGCTTTCTTT.

The rearrangement links TRBV29-1 to TRBJ1-1; D gene unclear. CDR1 and CDR2 from the germline V gene are SQVTM and ANQGSEA. The CDR3 sequence is 13 residues long. V was shortened by 4 bases and J by 4 bases, with 13 bases between the two germline ends. CDR3 region: CSVVDTPGTEAFF. The CDR3, as DNA: TGCAGCGTTGTAGACACCCCGGGCACTGAAGCTTTCTTT.

The gene calls are TRBV30 and TRBJ1-6, with D perhaps matching TRBD1 (5 bases). The germline gives CDR1 GTSNPN, CDR2 SVGIG (reference sequence). The CDR3 runs 15 residues. Trimming left V 3 bases short and J 2 bases short, with 11 bases between. CDR3 nucleotides: TGTGCCTGGAGCCCGCGGGGCCCCTATAATTCACCCCTCCACTTT. Protein: CAWSPRGPYNSPLHF.

The V call is TRBV7-2, the J call TRBJ2-3; D is undetermined. The germline V and J ends were trimmed by 2 bases and 6 bases, with 15 bases remaining between them. The CDR3 runs 15 residues. The germline V gene has CDR1 SGHTA and CDR2 FQGNSA. CDR3 sequence: CASSLLVAPADTQYF. DNA for the CDR3: TGTGCCAGCAGCTTATTGGTCGCCCCCGCGGATACGCAGTATTTT.

The gene calls are TRBV6-5 and TRBJ2-1; 7 bases fit TRBD1. The CDR3 is 14 residues long. Per germline, CDR1 MNHEY and CDR2 SVGAGI. The trim removed 7 bases at V and 4 bases at J, leaving 7 bases unmatched. CDR3 sequence reads: CASTRQGSYNEQFF. CDR3 bases: TGTGCCAGCACGCGACAGGGCTCATACAATGAGCAGTTCTTC.

V usage is TRBV7-2 and J usage is TRBJ1-1; D might be TRBD1 (5 bases). The CDR3 runs to 15 residues. Trimming removed 2 bases at V and 1 base at J, with 11 bases between. Germline V gives CDR1 SGHTA, CDR2 FQGNSA. As DNA, the CDR3 is TGTGCCAGCAGCTTAAGGATAGGGGAGAACACTGAAGCTTTCTTT. This gives the protein CASSLRIGENTEAFF.

The V and J genes are TRBV5-1 and TRBJ1-6, with 9 positions matching TRBD1. Losses at the gene ends were 5 bases for V and 7 bases for J; bases not matched to a gene: 4. The CDR3 covers 14 residues. Germline V CDR1 and CDR2: SGHRS, YFSETQ. The CDR3 loop reads CASRPDRGNSPLHF. The CDR3 region has the DNA TGCGCCAGCAGGCCCGACAGGGGGAATTCACCCCTCCACTTT.

The V call is TRBV10-3, the J call TRBJ2-2, with D uncertain. Germline V gene data show CDR1 as ENHRY and CDR2 as SYGVKD. CDR3 size: 11 residues. The V gene lost 6 bases and the J gene lost 4 bases, with 3 bases spanning the gap. The CDR3 DNA sequence: TGTGCCATCAGCCGCACCGGGGAGCTGTTTTTT. This sequence encodes CAISRTGELFF.

V usage is TRBV4-1 and J usage is TRBJ2-3, with TRBD2 as a possible D gene (6 bases). CDR3 size: 17 residues. V was pared by 1 base and J by 4 bases, with 18 bases between. CDR1 MGHRA and CDR2 YSYEKL come from the germline V gene. The CDR3 loop reads CASSQGDSAGASDTQYF. In DNA, the CDR3 is TGCGCCAGCAGCCAAGGGGATTCAGCGGGTGCATCAGATACGCAGTATTTT.

The rearrangement joins TRBV19 to TRBJ1-2; D is unclear. Trimming removed 1 base at V and 2 bases at J, with 8 bases between. The CDR3 sequence is 14 residues long. Germline CDR1 and CDR2: LNHDA and SQIVND (reference sequence). The CDR3 DNA follows: TGTGCCAGTAGTATAGGCGGCAAGAACTATGGCTACACCTTC. Its protein product is CASSIGGKNYGYTF. Full variable domain (outside the CDR3, taken from reference TRBV19 and TRBJ1-2): DGGITQSPKYLFRKEGQNVTLSCEQNLNHDAMYWYRQDPGQGLRLIYYSQIVNDFQKGDIAEGYSVSREKKESFPLTVTSAQKNPTAFYLCASSIGGKNYGYTFGSGTRLTVV.

V and J are TRBV30 and TRBJ1-1, with a possible D match to TRBD1 (5 bases). This CDR3 region has 13 residues. Trimming shortened V by 4 bases and J by 0 bases, and 9 bases separated the two germline ends. Germline CDR1 and CDR2: GTSNPN and SVGIG (reference sequence). The DNA for the CDR3 is TGTGCCTGGAAGCAGGGCATGAACACTGAAGCTTTCTTT. Protein product: CAWKQGMNTEAFF.

The chain combines TRBV18 with TRBJ2-2; D gene unclear. The germline V and J ends were trimmed by 5 bases and 3 bases, with 10 bases remaining between them. Looked up from germline, CDR1 is KGHSH and CDR2 is LQKENI. The CDR3 length is 14 residues. CDR3 nucleotides: TGTGCCAGCTCAACAAACCGGGACACCGGGGAGCTGTTTTTT. This encodes CASSTNRDTGELFF.

The V call is TRBV7-2, the J call TRBJ2-1, with TRBD1 matching 9 bases. The CDR3 consists of 15 residues. After removal of 5 bases from V and 2 bases from J, the junction contained 4 bases not matched to a gene. Germline CDR1 is SGHTA and CDR2 is FQGNSA. The CDR3 DNA reads TGTGCCAGCAGCGTGGGACAGGGAGCCTACAATGAGCAGTTCTTC. It codes for CASSVGQGAYNEQFF.

This chain's CDR3 is CASGTSQETQYF. DNA of the CDR3: TGTGCCTCGGGGACAAGCCAAGAGACCCAGTACTTC. The rearrangement joins TRBV30 to TRBJ2-5; perhaps TRBD1 as D (6 bases). Trimming left V 7 bases short and J 1 base short, with 10 bases between. The germline V gene encodes CDR1 GTSNPN and CDR2 SVGIG (reference sequence). The CDR3 runs to 12 residues. Using reference TRBV30 and TRBJ2-5 for the parts outside the CDR3, the full variable domain is SQTIHQWPATLVQPVGSPLSLECTVEGTSNPNLYWYRQAAGRGLQLLFYSVGIGQISSEVPQNLSASRPQDRQFILSSKKLLLSDSGFYLCASGTSQETQYFGPGTRLLVL.

Regarding this clone: This sample also contains other DNA sequences that code for the same CDR3. In DNA form, the CDR3 reads TGTGCCTGGAGTGTAGTGGGGGGGAGCAATCAGCCCCAGCATTTT. As protein: CAWSVVGGSNQPQHF. The genes are TRBV30 and TRBJ1-5; perhaps TRBD1 as D (5 bases). With 0 bases removed from V and 1 base from J, the gap between germline ends came to 10 bases. Germline-derived CDR1 and CDR2 are GTSNPN and SVGIG (reference sequence). This CDR3 is built from 15 residues.

V usage is TRBV7-8 and J usage is TRBJ1-1; no definite D call. Germline lookup yields CDR1 SGHVS and CDR2 FQNEAQ. V was shortened by 5 bases and J by 8 bases, with 12 bases between the two germline ends. The CDR3 totals 12 residues. CDR3 bases: TGTGCCAGCAGCCACAGTGGATGGGAAGCTTTCTTT. Translated, it gives CASSHSGWEAFF.